This note documents a single T cell receptor (beta chain) sequence. The ends were cut back, 1 base at V and 8 bases at J, with 8 bases in the middle. The germline CDR1 and CDR2 sequences are MDHEN and SYDVKM. The CDR3 is made up of 12 amino acids. This record belongs to a study of OX40 agonist ivuxolimab in advanced cancers. TCRdb's table, derived via immunoSEQ multiplex PCR, lists solely in-frame clones and lacks some. This table has 60,000 to 65,000 clones, around 90% appearing once. The clonotype originates from an adult with an advanced solid tumor such as melanoma, head and neck, liver or kidney cancer. This chain joins TRBV28 and TRBJ1-2, with D hard to call. The sequences come from CD4+ or CD8+ T cells sorted from blood, collected in a trial of the OX40 agonist ivuxolimab. The CDR3 region is CASSLSGRGYTF. The CDR3 DNA follows: TGTGCCAGCAGTTTATCTGGTCGGGGCTACACCTTC.